Listed below are T cell receptor beta chains from one sample, sequenced in a study of blood T cell repertoires in COVID-19. The method was immunoSEQ multiplex PCR; TCRdb's version includes in-frame clones alone and lacks a portion of them. Of around 160,000 clones in the sample, roughly 90% were seen once. Material: peripheral blood. The receptors shown here come from a man between 60 and 75 years old with acute or convalescent COVID-19. Both conserved end residues are part of each CDR3. D genes are given only for firm matches. Not every row has a clone size; where given, it reads once, few, many or a size class.

clone size	D gene	V gene	J gene	CDR3 protein	CDR3 DNA
.	.	TRBV19	TRBJ2-6	CASSPNPQISGANVLTF	TGTGCCAGTAGTCCCAATCCACAGATCTCTGGGGCCAACGTCCTGACTTTC
.	.	TRBV18	TRBJ2-4	CASSPPAGQNIQYF	TGTGCCAGCTCACCACCGGCAGGGCAAAACATTCAGTACTTC
.	.	TRBV4-2	TRBJ2-4	CASAIVGGADKNIQYF	TGTGCCAGCGCCATTGTTGGAGGCGCTGACAAAAACATTCAGTACTTC
.	.	TRBV10-3	TRBJ1-6	CAIRTSGDNSPLHF	TGTGCCATCAGAACCTCCGGGGATAATTCACCCCTCCACTTT
.	.	TRBV6-5	TRBJ1-1	CASRTEVNTEAFF	TGTGCCAGCAGGACAGAAGTGAACACTGAAGCTTTCTTT
.	TRBD1	TRBV5-1	TRBJ2-2	CARALTGMATGELFF	TGCGCCAGGGCTCTGACAGGGATGGCCACCGGGGAGCTGTTTTTT
.	TRBD1	TRBV19	TRBJ1-6	CASSPERGLNSPLHF	TGTGCCAGTAGTCCCGAGAGGGGGCTAAATTCACCCCTCCACTTT
once	TRBD1	TRBV7-9	TRBJ2-2	CASSPGQAFGGELFF	TGTGCCAGCAGCCCGGGACAGGCATTTGGCGGGGAGCTGTTTTTT
.	.	TRBV21-1	TRBJ1-2	CASSAGQPNYGYTF	TGTGCCAGCAGTGCGGGACAGCCCAACTATGGCTACACCTTC
.	TRBD1	TRBV9	TRBJ1-1	CASSAQQGAPNTEAFF	TGTGCCAGCAGCGCCCAACAGGGGGCCCCGAACACTGAAGCTTTCTTT
.	TRBD1	TRBV9	TRBJ2-7	CASSLGQGRSYEQYF	TGTGCCAGCAGCCTTGGACAGGGGAGATCCTACGAGCAGTACTTC
.	TRBD2	TRBV14	TRBJ2-7	CASSQARASGGQYSYEQYF	TGTGCCAGCAGCCAAGCGCGGGCTAGCGGGGGCCAATACTCCTACGAGCAGTACTTC
.	TRBD1	TRBV5-1	TRBJ1-2	CASSEGQGNYGYTF	TGCGCCAGCAGCGAAGGACAGGGTAACTATGGCTACACCTTC
once	TRBD1	TRBV10-3	TRBJ1-1	CAISRTGSNTEAFF	TGTGCCATCAGCAGGACAGGATCTAACACTGAAGCTTTCTTT
.	TRBD1	TRBV25-1	TRBJ1-2	CASSDPGQKYGYTF	TGTGCCAGCAGTGACCCGGGACAGAAGTATGGCTACACCTTC
.	.	TRBV6-1	TRBJ1-2	CASSEIGAGGYTF	TGTGCCAGCAGTGAAATAGGGGCGGGAGGCTACACCTTC
.	TRBD1	TRBV6-4	TRBJ1-1	CASRQQGAGNTEAFF	TGTGCCAGCAGGCAACAGGGGGCAGGTAACACTGAAGCTTTCTTT
.	TRBD1	TRBV6-5	TRBJ2-5	CASSSDRGKETQYF	TGTGCCAGCAGTTCGGACAGGGGGAAAGAGACCCAGTACTTC
.	TRBD1	TRBV27	TRBJ2-1	CASSGQGGYYNEQFF	TGTGCCAGCAGTGGACAGGGAGGTTATTACAATGAGCAGTTCTTC
.	TRBD1	TRBV18	TRBJ1-3	CASSPGQGRYTIYF	TGTGCCAGCTCACCGGGACAGGGAAGGTACACCATATATTTT
.	TRBD1	TRBV11-2	TRBJ1-4	CASSFRQGNEKLFF	TGTGCCAGCAGCTTTAGACAGGGGAATGAAAAACTGTTTTTT
.	.	TRBV2	TRBJ1-6	CASREGNNSPLHF	TGTGCCAGCAGGGAGGGAAATAATTCACCCCTCCACTTT
.	.	TRBV7-9	TRBJ1-2	CASSLGQIGTRIYYGYTF	TGTGCCAGCAGCTTAGGACAGATTGGGACACGTATTTACTATGGCTACACCTTC
.	TRBD1	TRBV5-8	TRBJ1-5	CASTRTGLGQPQHF	TGTGCCAGCACACGGACAGGATTGGGGCAGCCCCAGCATTTT
.	.	TRBV30	TRBJ1-5	CAWSVSSLDQPQHF	TGTGCCTGGAGTGTGTCGTCACTAGATCAGCCCCAGCATTTT
.	TRBD1	TRBV5-6	TRBJ2-6	CASSPGTGVSGANVLTF	TGTGCCAGCAGCCCGGGGACAGGAGTCTCTGGGGCCAACGTCCTGACTTTC
once	TRBD2	TRBV30	TRBJ2-7	CAWNGGLGPLYEQYF	TGTGCCTGGAACGGGGGGTTAGGGCCCCTCTACGAGCAGTACTTC
.	.	TRBV2	TRBJ1-4	CASRLAGTTNEKLFF	TGTGCCAGCCGCCTCGCGGGAACAACTAATGAAAAACTGTTTTTT
few	TRBD1	TRBV27	TRBJ1-2	CASRMGQGNGYTF	TGTGCCAGCAGGATGGGACAGGGGAATGGCTACACCTTC
.	.	TRBV10-3	TRBJ1-6	CAISERDSPLHF	TGTGCCATCAGTGAAAGAGATTCACCCCTCCACTTT
.	TRBD2	TRBV7-2	TRBJ2-7	CASSYGLAGFSYEQYF	TGTGCCAGCAGCTACGGACTAGCGGGGTTCTCCTACGAGCAGTACTTC
.	.	TRBV6-5	TRBJ1-6	CASSSDIPYNSPLHF	TGTGCCAGCAGTTCGGACATTCCCTATAATTCACCCCTCCACTTT
.	TRBD1	TRBV7-2	TRBJ1-2	CASSFGQGVIPGYTF	TGTGCCAGCAGCTTCGGACAGGGGGTTATCCCTGGCTACACCTTC
.	.	TRBV30	TRBJ2-1	CAWSPYNEQFF	TGTGCCTGGAGTCCGTACAATGAGCAGTTCTTC
.	.	TRBV10-1	TRBJ2-2	CASSRQAVDTGELFF	TGCGCCAGCAGTCGACAGGCGGTGGACACCGGGGAGCTGTTTTTT
.	.	TRBV9	TRBJ1-1	CASSTRLMNTEAFF	TGTGCCAGCAGCACTAGACTGATGAACACTGAAGCTTTCTTT
.	TRBD1	TRBV2	TRBJ1-4	CASRTGQGLEKLFF	TGTGCCAGCAGGACGGGACAGGGGTTGGAGAAACTGTTTTTT
.	.	TRBV19	TRBJ2-3	CASTTPRGHTNTQYF	TGTGCCAGTACCACTCCCAGGGGCCACACTAATACGCAGTATTTT
.	TRBD2	TRBV7-2	TRBJ2-5	CASSSVGGAERETQYF	TGTGCCAGCAGCTCCGTCGGGGGGGCCGAGCGGGAGACCCAGTACTTC
.	TRBD1	TRBV6-5	TRBJ2-7	CASSLQGVSYEQYF	TGTGCCAGCAGTCTACAGGGGGTCTCCTACGAGCAGTACTTC
.	.	TRBV11-2	TRBJ1-1	CASSLGQRNTEAFF	TGTGCCAGCAGCCTTGGACAGAGAAACACTGAAGCTTTCTTT
.	TRBD1	TRBV9	TRBJ1-3	CASSQGLTGGFGNTIYF	TGTGCCAGCAGCCAGGGATTGACAGGGGGCTTTGGAAACACCATATATTTT
.	.	TRBV19	TRBJ1-1	CASSIRSEAFF	TGTGCCAGTAGTATTCGGTCTGAAGCTTTCTTT
.	.	TRBV3-1/TRBV3-2	TRBJ2-1	CASSQSQGAPEQFF	TGTGCCAGCAGCCAAAGTCAGGGCGCCCCGGAGCAGTTCTTC
few	TRBD1	TRBV5-1	TRBJ2-1	CASSLHRGNEQFF	TGCGCCAGCAGCTTGCACAGGGGAAATGAGCAGTTCTTC
.	.	TRBV2	TRBJ2-5	CASLHPRGETQYF	TGTGCCAGCCTACACCCCCGGGGGGAGACCCAGTACTTC
.	.	TRBV25-1	TRBJ2-1	CASSGGLGVNEQFF	TGTGCCAGCAGTGGGGGTTTAGGGGTCAATGAGCAGTTCTTC
.	TRBD2	TRBV6-2/TRBV6-3	TRBJ2-7	CASSYRLAGGRSYEQYF	TGTGCCAGCAGTTACAGACTAGCGGGGGGTAGGTCCTACGAGCAGTACTTC
.	TRBD2	TRBV27	TRBJ2-1	CASSLERGGRNEQFF	TGTGCCAGCAGTTTAGAGCGGGGGGGCAGGAATGAGCAGTTCTTC
.	TRBD1	TRBV7-2	TRBJ2-5	CASSGAGTGGAKTQYF	TGTGCCAGCAGCGGCGCCGGGACAGGGGGCGCAAAGACCCAGTACTTC
.	.	TRBV9	TRBJ2-1	CASSLATVSFSDEQFF	TGTGCCAGCAGCCTAGCCACGGTCTCGTTTTCGGATGAGCAGTTCTTC
.	.	TRBV5-1	TRBJ1-3	CASNSGSGNTIYF	TGCGCCAGCAACTCGGGCTCTGGAAACACCATATATTTT
.	TRBD2	TRBV5-6	TRBJ2-7	CASTKSGGTSYEQYF	TGTGCCAGCACCAAAAGCGGGGGGACCTCCTACGAGCAGTACTTC
.	.	TRBV24-1	TRBJ1-1	CATSAAGQIEAFF	TGTGCCACCAGTGCTGCCGGACAGATTGAAGCTTTCTTT
.	.	TRBV19	TRBJ1-3	CASKELISGNTIYF	TGTGCCAGTAAAGAGTTGATCTCTGGAAACACCATATATTTT